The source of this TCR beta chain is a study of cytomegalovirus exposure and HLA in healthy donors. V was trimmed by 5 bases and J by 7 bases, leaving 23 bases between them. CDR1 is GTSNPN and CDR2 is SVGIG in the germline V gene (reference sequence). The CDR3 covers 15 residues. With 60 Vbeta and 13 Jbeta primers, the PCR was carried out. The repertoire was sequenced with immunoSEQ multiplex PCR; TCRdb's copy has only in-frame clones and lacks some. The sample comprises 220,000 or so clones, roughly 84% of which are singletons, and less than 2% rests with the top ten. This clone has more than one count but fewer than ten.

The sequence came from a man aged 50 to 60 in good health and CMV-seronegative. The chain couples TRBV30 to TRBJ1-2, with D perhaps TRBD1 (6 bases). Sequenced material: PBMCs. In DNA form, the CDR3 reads TGTGCCTGGGCCCGCCGGACAGACCACAAGACTGGCTACACCTTC. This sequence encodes CAWARRTDHKTGYTF.